The 20 T cell receptor beta chains below all came from one sample that was sequenced in a study of shared clonotypes between healthy human individuals. The data were produced by immunoSEQ multiplex PCR, yet TCRdb's version contains in-frame clones alone and is incomplete. The table shows about 380,000 clones, with about 96% occurring only once. The sample was memory CD8+ T cells sorted from blood. Subset of the sample: CD45RO+ cells pooled with CCR7-negative TemRA cells. The receptors derive from a man aged 30-40 years in good health.

CDR3 sequence: CASRSYRGTSGRSEQYF. Written as DNA, the CDR3 is TGTGCCAGCAGATCTTACAGGGGAACTAGCGGGAGGAGCGAGCAGTACTTC. The V and J genes are TRBV5-4 and TRBJ2-7, with 12 bases lining up with TRBD2. Germline V gives CDR1 SGHNT, CDR2 YYREEE (reference sequence). CDR3 length equals 17 residues. V lost 5 bases and J lost 6; bases outside the gene matches: 15.

The rearrangement uses TRBV28 and TRBJ1-5; D uncertain. Germline values: CDR1 MDHEN, CDR2 SYDVKM. Trimming left V 2 bases short and J 0 bases short, with 8 bases between. The CDR3 length is 15 residues. CDR3 nucleotide sequence: TGTGCCAGCAGTTTAGGGCACTTTAGCAATCAGCCCCAGCATTTT. The encoded protein is CASSLGHFSNQPQHF.

This chain connects TRBV14 to TRBJ2-1; D is undetermined. The length of the CDR3 is 14 residues. Trimming pared 4 bases from V and 4 bases from J, leaving 11 bases between. CDR1 is SGHDN and CDR2 is FVKESK in the germline V gene. The CDR3 DNA reads as TGTGCCAGCAGCCCATCCTTTTATTACAATGAGCAGTTCTTC. The encoded protein is CASSPSFYYNEQFF.

The chain's CDR3 is CAWSVAGNTEAFF. The DNA for the CDR3 is TGTGCCTGGAGTGTAGCCGGGAACACTGAAGCTTTCTTT. The V call is TRBV30, the J call TRBJ1-1; D ambiguous. The CDR3 is made up of 13 amino acids. Germline V CDR1 and CDR2: GTSNPN, SVGIG (reference sequence). Trimming removed 0 bases at V and 1 base at J, with 6 bases between.

The chain carries TRBV28 and TRBJ1-3, with D uncertain. The CDR3 totals 12 residues. V was cut by 3 bases and J by 7 bases, with 7 bases left in between. Looked up from germline, CDR1 is MDHEN and CDR2 is SYDVKM. In DNA form, the CDR3 reads TGTGCCAGCAGTTTGCTTCAGAACACCATATATTTT. Its protein is CASSLLQNTIYF.

J is TRBJ2-7 and V is TRBV7-8; possibly TRBD2 for D (5 bases). V was cut by 5 bases and J by 10 bases, with 18 bases left in between. Germline lookup yields CDR1 SGHVS and CDR2 FQNEAQ. The CDR3 totals 13 residues. CDR3 bases: TGTGCCAGCAGCGTAAGGACCCAAGCGGCCCAGTACTTC. Its translation: CASSVRTQAAQYF.

The chain is built from TRBV19 and TRBJ1-4; TRBD1 aligns across 9 bases. CDR3 length equals 15 residues. Trimming cost V 4 bases and J 5 bases; bases outside gene matches: 5. Germline V CDR1 and CDR2: LNHDA, SQIVND (reference sequence). The CDR3 protein is CASSTSGTGNEKLFF. The CDR3, as DNA: TGTGCCAGTAGTACTTCCGGGACAGGGAATGAAAAACTGTTTTTT. Combining the CDR3 with reference TRBV19 and TRBJ1-4 gives the whole variable domain DGGITQSPKYLFRKEGQNVTLSCEQNLNHDAMYWYRQDPGQGLRLIYYSQIVNDFQKGDIAEGYSVSREKKESFPLTVTSAQKNPTAFYLCASSTSGTGNEKLFFGSGTQLSVL.

The chain links TRBV2 to TRBJ2-5; possible D gene TRBD2, 7 bases. Trimming took 3 bases from V and 2 from J, leaving 19 bases between them. From germline, CDR1 is SNHLY and CDR2 FYNNEI. The CDR3 runs 17 residues. The CDR3 nucleotides read TGTGCCAGCAGTGACTGGACTAGTCGGGGGCTACAAGAGACCCAGTACTTC. Translation gives CASSDWTSRGLQETQYF.

J is TRBJ2-5 and V is TRBV28, with D unresolved. CDR3 length: 14 residues. Trimming took 4 bases from V and 1 from J, leaving 10 bases between them. CDR1 and CDR2 (germline): MDHEN, SYDVKM. CDR3 sequence reads: CASSYRPPQETQYF. The CDR3 coding sequence is TGTGCCAGCAGTTATCGGCCCCCCCAAGAGACCCAGTACTTC.

The CDR3 DNA reads TGCGCCAGCAGCGGGAGGGCCGAAAAATACACAGATACGCAGTATTTT. Translated: CASSGRAEKYTDTQYF. V gene TRBV5-1 combines with J gene TRBJ2-3, with 7 positions matching TRBD2. Germline CDR1 is SGHRS and CDR2 is YFSETQ. With 4 bases clipped from V and 2 bases from J, the junction kept 10 bases outside the gene matches. The CDR3 extends over 16 amino acids.

V is TRBV6-5 and J is TRBJ2-7, with 9 bases identical to TRBD1. This CDR3 is built from 15 residues. CDR1 is MNHEY and CDR2 is SVGAGI in the germline V gene. The V and J ends lost 6 bases and 0 bases, in that order; junction bases with no gene match: 6. CDR3 DNA: TGTGCCAGCAGCTACACAGGGGGCCTCTCCTACGAGCAGTACTTC. This gives the protein CASSYTGGLSYEQYF.

The V gene is TRBV6-6, the J gene TRBJ2-7, with 11 bases that match TRBD1. The germline V gene has CDR1 MNHNY and CDR2 SVGAGI (reference sequence). There are 15 residues in the CDR3. J was trimmed by 5 bases and V by 2 bases; bases with no gene match: 5. The CDR3 region is CASSYLGQGANEQYF. The CDR3 DNA follows: TGTGCCAGCAGTTACCTTGGACAGGGGGCGAACGAGCAGTACTTC.

The table lists this clone with a count of one. The chain couples TRBV2 to TRBJ2-3, with D perhaps matching TRBD2 (6 bases). CDR1 is SNHLY, CDR2 FYNNEI, per germline. The CDR3 runs to 15 residues. Trimming took 8 bases from V and 0 from J, leaving 15 bases between them. In nucleotides, the CDR3 is TGTGCCAGCGGACCCGCCGGGACTAGCACAGATACGCAGTATTTT. Its translation is CASGPAGTSTDTQYF.

The table lists this clone with a count of one. The V gene is TRBV6-1, the J gene TRBJ2-7; D is ambiguous. The CDR3 loop spans 14 amino acids. The germline V gene has CDR1 MNHNS and CDR2 SASEGT. The V end was cut by 4 bases, the J end by 4 bases, with 14 bases between. The CDR3 here is CASSVGTMTYEQYF. The CDR3 DNA sequence: TGTGCCAGCAGTGTGGGTACAATGACGTACGAGCAGTACTTC.

This chain joins TRBV18 and TRBJ1-2, with D possibly matching TRBD1 (5 bases). The germline V gene has CDR1 KGHSH and CDR2 LQKENI. The CDR3 consists of 12 residues. The germline V and J ends were trimmed by 3 bases and 7 bases, with 9 bases remaining between them. CDR3 protein: CASSPQTVGYTF. The CDR3 DNA sequence: TGTGCCAGCTCACCTCAGACAGTTGGCTACACCTTC.

J is TRBJ2-7 and V is TRBV4-1; D perhaps matches TRBD1 (6 bases). The CDR3 loop spans 14 amino acids. V was pared by 0 bases and J by 2 bases, with 8 bases between. CDR1 is MGHRA and CDR2 is YSYEKL in the germline V gene. The CDR3 sequence: CASSQDSGAYEQYF. In nucleotides, the CDR3 is TGCGCCAGCAGCCAAGACTCAGGGGCCTACGAGCAGTACTTC.

The J gene is TRBJ2-2, the V gene TRBV19; D ambiguous. V lost 6 bases, J lost 4 bases, and 6 bases lay in between. Germline V gives CDR1 LNHDA, CDR2 SQIVND (reference sequence). CDR3 length: 12 residues. The CDR3 nucleotides read TGTGCCAGTAGCTTAGTCACCGGGGAGCTGTTTTTT. Translated, it gives CASSLVTGELFF.

In the case of this clone: This sample also contains other DNA sequences that code for the same CDR3. The chain carries TRBV27 and TRBJ2-3, with D unclear. CDR3 size: 14 residues. The germline V and J ends were trimmed by 3 bases and 3 bases, with 10 bases remaining between them. From germline, CDR1 is MNHEY and CDR2 SMNVEV (reference sequence). The chain's CDR3 is CASSFIGSTDTQYF. In nucleotides, the CDR3 is TGTGCCAGCAGTTTTATTGGTTCTACAGATACGCAGTATTTT.

The chain carries TRBV27 and TRBJ2-7, with 14 bases fitting TRBD2. This CDR3 has 19 residues. V was clipped by 5 bases and J by 1 base; unmatched bases: 13. Germline assignment: CDR1 MNHEY and CDR2 SMNVEV (reference sequence). The CDR3 loop reads CASSARLGTSGSISYEQYF. The CDR3 DNA reads TGTGCCAGCAGTGCCAGACTTGGGACTAGCGGGAGTATTTCCTACGAGCAGTACTTC.

The genes are TRBV5-4 and TRBJ2-2; D is uncertain. Germline V gene sequence: CDR1 SGHNT, CDR2 YYREEE (reference sequence). The CDR3 covers 15 residues. Trimming took off 4 bases at V and 0 bases at J, with 10 bases between the two ends. The CDR3: CASSGPTANTGELFF. CDR3 DNA sequence: TGTGCCAGCAGCGGACCGACTGCGAACACCGGGGAGCTGTTTTTT.